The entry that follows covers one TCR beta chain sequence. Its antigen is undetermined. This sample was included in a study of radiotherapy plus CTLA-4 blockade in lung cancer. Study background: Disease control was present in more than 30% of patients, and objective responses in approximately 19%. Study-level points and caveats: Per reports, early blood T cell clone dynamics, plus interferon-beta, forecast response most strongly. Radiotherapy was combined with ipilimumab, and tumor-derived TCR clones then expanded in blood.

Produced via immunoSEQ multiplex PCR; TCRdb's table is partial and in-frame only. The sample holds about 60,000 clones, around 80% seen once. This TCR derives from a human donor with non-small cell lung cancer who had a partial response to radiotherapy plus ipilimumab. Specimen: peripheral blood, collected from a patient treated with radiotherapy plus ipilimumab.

The CDR3 reads CATRRTGDNEQFF. CDR3 nucleotide sequence: TGTGCCACTAGGAGGACAGGGGACAATGAGCAGTTCTTC. This rearrangement joins TRBV28 to TRBJ2-1, with TRBD1 matching over 9 bases. Germline CDR1 reads MDHEN; CDR2 reads SYDVKM. V was clipped by 10 bases and J by 5 bases; unmatched bases: 6. The CDR3 contains 13 residues.